This T cell receptor (beta chain) was sequenced for a study of radiation and T cells in renal cell carcinoma. General study results and limits: Top tumor clonotypes rose in blood 2 weeks post-radiation, then contracted. Dominant CDR3 motifs occupied more repertoire in irradiated than control tumors.

Remarks on this clone: Its antigen remains unknown.

This table comes from immunoSEQ multiplex PCR, and its TCRdb copy is limited to in-frame clones, with some not included. The sample comprises more than 15,000 clones, approximately 49% of which are singletons, and 40% rests with the top ten. Treatment of the sample: 15 Gy SBRT to primary tumor, nephrectomy 4 weeks later. This CDR3 has 15 amino acids. Looked up from germline, CDR1 is SGHDT and CDR2 is YYEEEE. V was trimmed by 1 base and J by 5 bases, leaving 13 bases between them. The receptor was isolated from a woman aged 60-70 years with renal cell carcinoma. The sequenced sample was tumor tissue, obtained from a patient whose treatment included radiotherapy and nephrectomy. This rearrangement joins TRBV5-6 to TRBJ1-3; tentative D call: TRBD1 (6 bases). Written as DNA, the CDR3 is TGTGCCAGCAGCTTGTGGGTCCGGGACAGAAACACCATATATTTT. This gives the protein CASSLWVRDRNTIYF.